This T cell receptor (beta chain) was recovered during a study of molecular identifiers for immune sequencing clone quantification. Study context: The replicate experiment used RNA from roughly 21,000 or 96,000 naive CD8 cells. This RNA was split into five aliquots, and four of them were sequenced.

This clonotype was recorded a few times. The CDR3 spans 14 residues. V was pared by 2 bases and J by 1 base, with 4 bases of the junction left unmatched. Germline CDR1 is GTSNPN and CDR2 is SVGIG (reference sequence). Listed TCR primers, together with previously described methods, were used for the bulk TCR libraries. TCRdb reprocessed the PCR reads via MiXCR and lists one record per CDR3 protein. The data show nearly 650,000 distinct CDR3 sequences, with approximately 24% seen just once and about 0.78% held by the top ten. The TCR originated in a human donor in good health. Some libraries in this study had Jurkat cell RNA spiked in. The sample comprised naive CD8+ T cells from blood, with Jurkat cell RNA spiked in. Documented subset: FACS-sorted CD8+CD4-CCR7+CD45RA+ naive T cells. The chain carries TRBV30 and TRBJ2-7, with 8 nucleotides matching TRBD2. This CDR3 is CAWSSGGTSYEQYF. DNA of the CDR3: TGTGCCTGGAGTTCGGGGGGGACGTCCTACGAGCAGTACTTC.